This T cell receptor beta chain is from a study of human T cells and chemical hapten exposure. Study overall: Patients, predominantly female, presented with alopecia areata, totalis or universalis. How much TCR each sample yielded varied, mostly because pooled library volumes differed slightly.

The V gene end was trimmed by 0 bases and the J gene end by 0 bases; junction bases not matched to a gene: 11. CDR3 size: 19 residues. CDR1 MNHEY and CDR2 SVGAGI come from the germline V gene. Time point described: pre-sensitization, week 0. The sample's treatment: therapeutic diphenylcyclopropenone sensitization with weekly scalp DPC. Blood draws came first, before each patch test. TCRdb processed the RACE reads anew with MiXCR; each CDR3 protein has one entry. The table includes some 360,000 distinct CDR3 sequences, around 5.5% detected once. This clonotype was recorded many times. V is TRBV6-5 and J is TRBJ1-5; 7 nucleotides align to TRBD1. The sequencing here drew on whole blood, taken in connection with sensitization to the hapten diphenylcyclopropenone (DPC). This TCR came from a woman aged 50 to 60 with alopecia areata. Some clones in this sample may be carry-over from other donors' samples. Here the CDR3 DNA reads TGTGCCAGCAGTTACTCTGGCAGGGGGGGATATGGTAGCAATCAGCCCCAGCATTTT. Amino acid sequence: CASSYSGRGGYGSNQPQHF.